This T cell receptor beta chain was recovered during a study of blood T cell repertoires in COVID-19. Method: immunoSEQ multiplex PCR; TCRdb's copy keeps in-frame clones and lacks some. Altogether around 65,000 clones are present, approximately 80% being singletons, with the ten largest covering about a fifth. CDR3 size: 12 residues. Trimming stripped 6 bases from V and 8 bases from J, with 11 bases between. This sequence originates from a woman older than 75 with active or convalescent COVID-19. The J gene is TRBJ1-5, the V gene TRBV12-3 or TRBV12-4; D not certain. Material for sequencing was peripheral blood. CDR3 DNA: TGTGCCAGCAGAGTCGGGAGAGAGCCCCAGCATTTT. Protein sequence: CASRVGREPQHF.